Shown below are 22 T cell receptor beta chains from a single sample sequenced in a study of blood T cells in healthy people across ages. Primers used in a second PCR of roughly 6 to 11 cycles were a sample-barcoded 5' primer and a J-beta primer mix. TCRdb independently ran MiXCR on the 5' RACE reads; one entry per CDR3 protein. Of around 1.5 million distinct CDR3 sequences listed, 55% to 75% are singletons. Sequencing used blood. These receptors all stem from a man younger than 35 in good health.

The chain couples TRBV20-1 to TRBJ2-5; D is undetermined. Germline-derived CDR1 and CDR2 are DFQATT and SNEGSKA (reference sequence). The V gene lost 1 base and the J gene lost 2 bases, with 11 bases spanning the gap. The CDR3 totals 14 residues. CDR3 in DNA: TGCAGTGCTAGAGTATGGGTGGGGCAAGAGACCCAGTACTTC. This gives the protein CSARVWVGQETQYF.

The chain combines TRBV7-2 with TRBJ2-7, with D unresolved. The J call is in doubt because the DNA end fits TRBJ2-5 better. The CDR3 runs to 13 residues. Germline V gives CDR1 SGHTA, CDR2 FQGNSA. CDR3 loop: CASSQGFVETQYF. Written as DNA, the CDR3 is TGTGCCAGCAGCCAAGGGTTTGTAGAGACCCAGTACTTC.

Only a few counts were recorded for this clonotype. CDR3 residues: CASSFPGTGAFNEQFF. The CDR3 region has the DNA TGTGCCAGCAGTTTCCCCGGGACAGGGGCTTTCAATGAGCAGTTCTTC. V and J are TRBV28 and TRBJ2-1, with 10 bases fitting TRBD1. There are 16 residues in the CDR3. With V trimmed by 3 bases and J by 6 bases, 8 bases remained unmatched. Germline CDR1 is MDHEN and CDR2 is SYDVKM.

The rearrangement uses TRBV20-1 and TRBJ1-5; 8 bases fit TRBD1. This CDR3 is built from 13 residues. Germline V gene data show CDR1 as DFQATT and CDR2 as SNEGSKA (reference sequence). Trimming at V came to 4 bases and at J to 3 bases, leaving 2 bases not matched to a gene. The CDR3 loop reads CSATGGLNQPQHF. The CDR3 nucleotides read TGCAGTGCTACAGGGGGCCTCAATCAGCCCCAGCATTTT.

CDR3 protein: CASSLSQGLAGYNEQFF. The DNA for the CDR3 is TGTGCCAGCAGCTTATCGCAGGGACTAGCGGGGTACAATGAGCAGTTCTTC. The V and J genes are TRBV13 and TRBJ2-1; TRBD2 matches at 13 bases. The CDR3 loop spans 17 amino acids. The V gene end was trimmed by 2 bases and the J gene end by 4 bases; junction bases not matched to a gene: 5. Looked up from germline, CDR1 is PRHDT and CDR2 is FYEKMQ (reference sequence).

This clonotype was recorded only once. This sequence joins TRBV20-1 and TRBJ1-6, with 7 bases fitting TRBD1. V trimming: 4 bases; J trimming: 3 bases; junction bases outside the gene matches: 6. Per the germline V gene, CDR1 is DFQATT and CDR2 is SNEGSKA (reference sequence). The CDR3 is 15 amino acids. The CDR3 region has the DNA TGCAGTGCTAAGGGCCGGGACAGCTATAATTCACCCCTCCACTTT. Translating it yields CSAKGRDSYNSPLHF.

With respect to this clonotype: At one end, the junction sequence differs from germline, possibly due to a read error. The CDR3 nucleotides are TGCAGCGTTGAAGAGTCGGGGGGGAATGAGCAGATCTTC. Its protein is CSVEESGGNEQIF. This chain links TRBV29-1 with TRBJ2-1; 8 positions agree with TRBD2. Germline-derived CDR1 and CDR2 are SQVTM and ANQGSEA. This CDR3 spans 13 amino acids.

This rearrangement joins TRBV2 to TRBJ2-3; 7 bases line up with TRBD2. With V trimmed by 2 bases and J by 2 bases, 10 bases remained unmatched. The CDR3 has 17 amino acids. From germline, CDR1 is SNHLY and CDR2 FYNNEI. CDR3 residues: CASSEFGGGPHTDTQYF. The CDR3 DNA follows: TGTGCCAGCAGTGAATTTGGGGGAGGGCCGCACACAGATACGCAGTATTTT.

The chain has TRBV20-1 and TRBJ1-1; D gene ambiguous. CDR3 size: 12 residues. V gave up 6 bases and J gave up 1 base, with 9 bases separating them. Germline V gives CDR1 DFQATT, CDR2 SNEGSKA (reference sequence). The CDR3 protein is CSALRQNTEAFF. In nucleotides, the CDR3 is TGCAGTGCCCTGAGACAGAACACTGAAGCTTTCTTT.

CDR3 DNA sequence: TGTGCCATCAGTGATAACAGGAACACTGAAGCTTTCTTT. This translates into CAISDNRNTEAFF. The rearrangement links TRBV10-3 to TRBJ1-1; D unresolved. V was cut by 3 bases and J by 1 base, with 6 bases left in between. CDR1 and CDR2 (germline): ENHRY, SYGVKD. The CDR3 spans 13 residues.

This clonotype was observed a single time. The V and J genes are TRBV20-1 and TRBJ1-1; D not certain. CDR3 length: 15 amino acids. V dropped 3 bases and J dropped 1 base, with 15 bases sitting between them. CDR1 and CDR2 from the germline V gene are DFQATT and SNEGSKA (reference sequence). Here the CDR3 DNA reads TGCAGTGCTAGTCCCCGGGCGGGGTGGAACACTGAAGCTTTCTTT. Protein sequence: CSASPRAGWNTEAFF.

Here the CDR3 DNA reads TGTGCCAGCAGCCTACCGACAGGGGTCAGAGCTTTCTTT. Translating it yields CASSLPTGVRAFF. The chain links TRBV7-8 to TRBJ1-1; TRBD1 matches 8 bases. This CDR3 has 13 residues. Germline V gene data show CDR1 as SGHVS and CDR2 as FQNEAQ. V shed 5 bases and J 10 bases; nucleotides not matched to a gene: 9.

The V and J genes are TRBV25-1 and TRBJ1-5, with 7 bases lining up with TRBD1. The CDR3 covers 14 residues. Germline trimming cut 8 bases from V and 1 base from J; bases unmatched to any gene: 5. Germline lookup yields CDR1 MGHDK and CDR2 SYGVNS. The CDR3 DNA reads as TGTGCCAGCCTCAGGGGGGACAGCAATCAGCCCCAGCATTTT. Amino acids: CASLRGDSNQPQHF.

The chain is built from TRBV27 and TRBJ2-7; tentative D call: TRBD2 (5 bases). With 5 bases removed from V and 7 bases from J, the gap between germline ends came to 18 bases. This CDR3 spans 14 amino acids. The germline gives CDR1 MNHEY, CDR2 SMNVEV (reference sequence). CDR3 sequence: CASSTGLAQGEQYF. CDR3 in DNA: TGTGCCAGCAGTACTGGGCTAGCCCAAGGGGAGCAGTACTTC.

This clonotype was recorded a few times. V usage is TRBV7-8 and J usage is TRBJ2-5; no firm D call. CDR1 SGHVS and CDR2 FQNEAQ come from the germline V gene. The V end was cut by 5 bases, the J end by 4 bases, with 17 bases between. The CDR3 totals 15 residues. CDR3: CASSHQPLNGETQYF. DNA for the CDR3: TGTGCCAGCAGCCACCAACCCCTAAACGGAGAGACCCAGTACTTC.

The rearrangement uses TRBV27 and TRBJ2-7; either TRBD1 or TRBD2 may supply D (5 bases each). This CDR3 contains 13 residues. Trimming pared 9 bases from V and 5 bases from J, leaving 17 bases between. Germline CDR1 is MNHEY and CDR2 is SMNVEV (reference sequence). CDR3 sequence (DNA): TGTGCCAGGGCCCGGGACGGGGCCCACGAGCAGTACTTC. Protein product: CARARDGAHEQYF.

The chain joins TRBV7-9 to TRBJ2-5; TRBD2 is a possible D gene (6 bases). Germline assignment: CDR1 SEHNR and CDR2 FQNEAQ (reference sequence). V was pared by 3 bases and J by 11 bases, with 22 bases between. This CDR3 has 15 residues. The CDR3: CASSFIGGVNHEQYF. CDR3 DNA: TGTGCCAGCAGCTTTATAGGAGGGGTAAACCATGAGCAGTACTTC.

In this sample, this clonotype turned up a few times. DNA for the CDR3: TGTGCCAGCAGGGGAATACAGGGTACGCATGGCTACACCTTC. This codes for CASRGIQGTHGYTF. The V gene is TRBV7-9, the J gene TRBJ1-2, with D possibly being TRBD1 (6 bases). Trimming pared 6 bases from V and 6 bases from J, leaving 17 bases between. CDR1 and CDR2 (germline): SEHNR, FQNEAQ (reference sequence). The CDR3 has 14 amino acids.

The gene calls are TRBV12-5 and TRBJ2-5; D is unresolved. CDR1 and CDR2 (germline): LGHNT, FRNRAP. The germline V and J ends were trimmed by 7 bases and 3 bases, with 6 bases remaining between them. CDR3 size: 11 residues. The CDR3 here is CASAEEETQYF. The CDR3 coding sequence is TGTGCTAGTGCCGAAGAAGAGACCCAGTACTTC.

The chain carries TRBV12-5 and TRBJ1-2, with a possible D match to TRBD1 (5 bases). The CDR3 is 13 residues long. Germline CDR1 and CDR2: LGHNT and FRNRAP. Trimming cost V 8 bases and J 3 bases, with 13 bases left between them. The CDR3: CASSSGIDYGYTF. In DNA, the CDR3 is TGTGCTAGTAGTTCAGGGATAGACTATGGCTACACCTTC.

The rearrangement links TRBV29-1 to TRBJ2-1, with a weak D call TRBD2 (6 bases). Germline V gene data show CDR1 as SQVTM and CDR2 as ANQGSEA. With 2 bases removed from V and 2 bases from J, the gap between germline ends came to 10 bases. CDR3 size: 14 residues. The DNA of the CDR3 is TGCAGCGTTGAATCGGAGCGGGCCTACAATGAGCAGTTCTTC. This translates into CSVESERAYNEQFF.

The chain links TRBV28 to TRBJ2-3, with 8 bases identical to TRBD2. J lost 0 bases, V lost 4 bases, and 9 bases had no gene match. The CDR3 is made up of 17 amino acids. Per the germline V gene, CDR1 is MDHEN and CDR2 is SYDVKM. The CDR3 loop is CASSSPVAGSSTDTQYF. CDR3 nucleotide sequence: TGTGCCAGCAGTTCCCCCGTAGCGGGGTCTAGCACAGATACGCAGTATTTT.